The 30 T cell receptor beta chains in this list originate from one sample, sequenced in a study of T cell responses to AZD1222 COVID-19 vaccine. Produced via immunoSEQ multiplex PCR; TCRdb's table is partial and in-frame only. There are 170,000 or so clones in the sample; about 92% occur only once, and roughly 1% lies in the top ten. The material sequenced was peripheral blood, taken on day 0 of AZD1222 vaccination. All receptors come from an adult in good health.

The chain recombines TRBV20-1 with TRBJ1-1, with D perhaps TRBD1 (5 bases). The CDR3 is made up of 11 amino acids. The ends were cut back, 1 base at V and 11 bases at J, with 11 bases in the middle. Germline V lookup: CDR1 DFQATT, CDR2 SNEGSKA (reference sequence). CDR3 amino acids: CSARGTQVAFF. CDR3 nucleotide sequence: TGCAGTGCTAGAGGGACACAGGTCGCTTTCTTT.

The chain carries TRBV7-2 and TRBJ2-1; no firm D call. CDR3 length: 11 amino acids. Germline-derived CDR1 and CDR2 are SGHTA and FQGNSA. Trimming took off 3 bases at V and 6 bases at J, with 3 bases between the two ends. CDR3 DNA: TGTGCCAGCAGCTTGCCCAATGAGCAGTTCTTC. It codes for CASSLPNEQFF.

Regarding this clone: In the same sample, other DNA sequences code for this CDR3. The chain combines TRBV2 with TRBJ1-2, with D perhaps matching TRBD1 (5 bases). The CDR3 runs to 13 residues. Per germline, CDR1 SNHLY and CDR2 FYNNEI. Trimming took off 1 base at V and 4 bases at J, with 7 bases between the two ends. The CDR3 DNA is TGTGCCAGCAGTGAAGGGGGCGGCTATGGCTACACCTTC. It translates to CASSEGGGYGYTF.

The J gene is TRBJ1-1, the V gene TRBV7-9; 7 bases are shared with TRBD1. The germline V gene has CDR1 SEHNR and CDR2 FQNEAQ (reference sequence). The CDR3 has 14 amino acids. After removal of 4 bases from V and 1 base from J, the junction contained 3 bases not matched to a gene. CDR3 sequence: CASSSYRGNTEAFF. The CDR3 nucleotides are TGTGCCAGCAGCTCGTACAGGGGGAACACTGAAGCTTTCTTT.

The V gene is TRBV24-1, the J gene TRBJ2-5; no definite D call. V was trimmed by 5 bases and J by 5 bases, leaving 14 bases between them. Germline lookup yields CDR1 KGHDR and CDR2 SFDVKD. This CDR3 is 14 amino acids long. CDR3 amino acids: CATSGLTSSETQYF. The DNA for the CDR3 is TGTGCCACCAGTGGATTAACCAGCTCGGAGACCCAGTACTTC.

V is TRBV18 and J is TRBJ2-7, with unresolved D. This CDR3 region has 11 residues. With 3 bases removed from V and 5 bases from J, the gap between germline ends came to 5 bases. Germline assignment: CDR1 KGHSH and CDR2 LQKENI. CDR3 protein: CASSPLDEQYF. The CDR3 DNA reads TGTGCCAGCTCACCTCTCGACGAGCAGTACTTC.

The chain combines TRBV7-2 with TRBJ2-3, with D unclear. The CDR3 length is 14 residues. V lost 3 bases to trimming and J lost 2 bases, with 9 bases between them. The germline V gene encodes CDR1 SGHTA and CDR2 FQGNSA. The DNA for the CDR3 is TGTGCCAGCAGCTTCTCTCGAGTCACAGATACGCAGTATTTT. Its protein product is CASSFSRVTDTQYF.

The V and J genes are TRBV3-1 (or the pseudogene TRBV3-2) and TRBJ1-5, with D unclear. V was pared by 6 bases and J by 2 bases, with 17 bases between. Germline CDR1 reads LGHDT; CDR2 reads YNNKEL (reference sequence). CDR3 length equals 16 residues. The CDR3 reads CASRRAPSSGNQPQHF. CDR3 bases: TGTGCCAGCAGACGGGCCCCTTCCTCGGGCAATCAGCCCCAGCATTTT.

The CDR3 is CASSLGGANYGYTF. The CDR3 DNA reads TGTGCCAGCAGCTTAGGAGGAGCTAACTATGGCTACACCTTC. The chain joins TRBV7-9 to TRBJ1-2; no clear D gene. Germline CDR1 is SEHNR and CDR2 is FQNEAQ (reference sequence). The CDR3 consists of 14 residues. V dropped 1 base and J dropped 0 bases, with 6 bases sitting between them.

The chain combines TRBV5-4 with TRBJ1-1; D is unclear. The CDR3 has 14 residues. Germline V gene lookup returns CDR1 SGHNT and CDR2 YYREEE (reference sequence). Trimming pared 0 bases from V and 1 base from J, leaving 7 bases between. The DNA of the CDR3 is TGTGCCAGCAGCTTGGTGTCGACGAACACTGAAGCTTTCTTT. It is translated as CASSLVSTNTEAFF.

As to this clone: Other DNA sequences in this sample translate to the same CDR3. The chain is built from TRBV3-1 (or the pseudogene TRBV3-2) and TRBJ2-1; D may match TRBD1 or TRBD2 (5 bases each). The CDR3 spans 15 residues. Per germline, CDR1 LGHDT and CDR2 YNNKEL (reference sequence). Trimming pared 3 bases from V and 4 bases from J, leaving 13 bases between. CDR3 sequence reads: CASSQGAGGYNEQFF. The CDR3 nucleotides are TGTGCCAGCAGCCAGGGTGCTGGGGGTTACAATGAGCAGTTCTTC.

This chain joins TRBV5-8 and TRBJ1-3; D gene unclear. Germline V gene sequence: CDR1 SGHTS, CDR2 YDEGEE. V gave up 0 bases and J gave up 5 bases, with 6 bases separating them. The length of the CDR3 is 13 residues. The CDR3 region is CASSLDRRNTIYF. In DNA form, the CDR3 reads TGTGCCAGCAGCTTGGACAGAAGAAACACCATATATTTT.

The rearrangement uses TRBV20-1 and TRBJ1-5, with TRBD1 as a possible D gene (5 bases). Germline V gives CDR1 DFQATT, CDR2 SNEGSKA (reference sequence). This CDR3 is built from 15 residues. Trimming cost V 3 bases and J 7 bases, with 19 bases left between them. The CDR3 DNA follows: TGCAGTGCTAGTTTTGAAGGGTCGGGGACCCAGCCCCAGCATTTT. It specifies CSASFEGSGTQPQHF.

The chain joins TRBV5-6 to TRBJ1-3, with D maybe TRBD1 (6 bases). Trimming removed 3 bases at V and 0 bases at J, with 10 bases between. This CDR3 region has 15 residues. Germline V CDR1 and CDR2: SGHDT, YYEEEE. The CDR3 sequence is CASSSATGSGNTIYF. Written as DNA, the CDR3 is TGTGCCAGCAGCTCCGCGACAGGCTCTGGAAACACCATATATTTT.

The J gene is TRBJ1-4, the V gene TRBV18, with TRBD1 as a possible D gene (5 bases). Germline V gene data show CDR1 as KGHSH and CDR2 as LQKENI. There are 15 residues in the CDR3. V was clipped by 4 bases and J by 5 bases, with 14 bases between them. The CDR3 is CASSRPTETNEKLFF. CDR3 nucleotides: TGTGCCAGCTCACGCCCGACAGAAACCAATGAAAAACTGTTTTTT.

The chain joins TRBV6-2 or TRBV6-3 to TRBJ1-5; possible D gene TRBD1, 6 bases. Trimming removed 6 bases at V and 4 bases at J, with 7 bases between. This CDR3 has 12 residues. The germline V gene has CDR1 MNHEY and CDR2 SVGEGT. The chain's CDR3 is CASSQGNQPQHF. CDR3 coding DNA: TGTGCCAGCAGCCAGGGGAATCAGCCCCAGCATTTT.

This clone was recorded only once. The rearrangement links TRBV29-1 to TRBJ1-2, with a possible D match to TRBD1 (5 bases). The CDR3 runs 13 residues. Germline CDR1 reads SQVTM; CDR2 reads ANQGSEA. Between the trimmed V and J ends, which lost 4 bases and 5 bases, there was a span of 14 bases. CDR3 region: CSVAWGDGYGYTF. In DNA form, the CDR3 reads TGCAGCGTTGCCTGGGGGGACGGATATGGCTACACCTTC.

The CDR3 here is CSASGLHTEAFF. CDR3 nucleotides: TGCAGTGCTAGTGGTCTACACACTGAAGCTTTCTTT. V usage is TRBV20-1 and J usage is TRBJ1-1; D is ambiguous. Deletions cut 3 bases from V and 3 bases from J, with 8 bases between. This CDR3 has 12 residues. Germline V gene lookup returns CDR1 DFQATT and CDR2 SNEGSKA (reference sequence).

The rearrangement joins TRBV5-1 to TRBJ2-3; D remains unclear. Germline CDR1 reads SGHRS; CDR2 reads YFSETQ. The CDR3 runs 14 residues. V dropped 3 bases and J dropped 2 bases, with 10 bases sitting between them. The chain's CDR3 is CASSSYGVTDTQYF. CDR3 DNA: TGCGCCAGCAGCTCCTACGGAGTCACAGATACGCAGTATTTT.

CDR3 coding DNA: TGTGCCAGCAGCGTAGGGGATGGTGGCTACACCTTC. This sequence encodes CASSVGDGGYTF. The V call is TRBV9, the J call TRBJ1-2; D is unclear. This CDR3 spans 12 amino acids. Germline V CDR1 and CDR2: SGDLS, YYNGEE. With 0 bases removed from V and 7 bases from J, the gap between germline ends came to 7 bases.

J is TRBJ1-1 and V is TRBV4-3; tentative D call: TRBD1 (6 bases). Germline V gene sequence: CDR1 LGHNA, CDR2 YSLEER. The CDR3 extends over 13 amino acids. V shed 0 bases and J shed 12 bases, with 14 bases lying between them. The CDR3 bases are TGCGCCAGCAGCCAAGACAGGGGCTACACGTCTTTCTTT. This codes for CASSQDRGYTSFF.

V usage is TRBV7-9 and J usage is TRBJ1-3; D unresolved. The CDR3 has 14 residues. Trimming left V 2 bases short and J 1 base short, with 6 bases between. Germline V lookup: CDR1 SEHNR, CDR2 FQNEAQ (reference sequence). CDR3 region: CASSLQISGNTIYF. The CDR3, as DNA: TGTGCCAGCAGCTTACAGATTTCTGGAAACACCATATATTTT.

The CDR3 loop is CASSQDAVLFFYGYTF. The DNA for the CDR3 is TGCGCCAGCAGCCAAGATGCCGTGTTGTTCTTCTATGGCTACACCTTC. The V call is TRBV4-1, the J call TRBJ1-2; no definite D call. V lost 0 bases to trimming and J lost 4 bases, with 15 bases between them. In germline, CDR1 is MGHRA, CDR2 YSYEKL. The CDR3 is 16 residues long.

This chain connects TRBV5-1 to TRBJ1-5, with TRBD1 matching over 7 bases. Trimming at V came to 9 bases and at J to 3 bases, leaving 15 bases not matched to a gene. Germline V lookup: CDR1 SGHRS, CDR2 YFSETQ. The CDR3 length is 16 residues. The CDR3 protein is CATPGSGGQLNQPQHF. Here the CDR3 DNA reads TGCGCCACCCCAGGTTCAGGGGGACAGCTCAATCAGCCCCAGCATTTT.

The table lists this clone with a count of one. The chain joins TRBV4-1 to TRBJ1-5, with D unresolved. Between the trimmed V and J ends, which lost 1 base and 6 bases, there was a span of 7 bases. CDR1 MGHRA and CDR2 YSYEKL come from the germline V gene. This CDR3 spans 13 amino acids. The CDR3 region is CASSQGRTQPQHF. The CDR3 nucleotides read TGCGCCAGCAGCCAAGGACGGACTCAGCCCCAGCATTTT.

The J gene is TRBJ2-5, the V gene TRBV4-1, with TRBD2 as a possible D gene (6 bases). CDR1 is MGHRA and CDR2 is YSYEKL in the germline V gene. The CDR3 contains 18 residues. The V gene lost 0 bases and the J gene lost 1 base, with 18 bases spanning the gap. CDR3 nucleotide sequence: TGCGCCAGCAGCCAAGAGAACACGGGGGTACGATTCCAAGAGACCCAGTACTTC. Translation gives CASSQENTGVRFQETQYF.

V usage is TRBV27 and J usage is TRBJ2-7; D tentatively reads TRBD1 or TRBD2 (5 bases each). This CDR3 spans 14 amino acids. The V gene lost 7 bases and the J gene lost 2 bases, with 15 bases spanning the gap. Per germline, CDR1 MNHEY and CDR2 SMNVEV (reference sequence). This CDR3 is CASKRGRLTYEQYF. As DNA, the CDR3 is TGTGCCAGCAAAAGGGGACGGTTAACCTACGAGCAGTACTTC.

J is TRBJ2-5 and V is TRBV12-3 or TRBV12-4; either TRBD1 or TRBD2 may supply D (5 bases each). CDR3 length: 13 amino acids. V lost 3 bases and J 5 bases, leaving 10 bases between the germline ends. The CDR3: CASSLWDVETQYF. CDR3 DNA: TGTGCCAGCAGTTTGTGGGACGTGGAGACCCAGTACTTC.

The CDR3: CASSLAEDGELFF. CDR3 in DNA: TGTGCCAGCAGCTTAGCTGAGGACGGGGAGCTGTTTTTT. The chain recombines TRBV7-7 with TRBJ2-2; D remains unclear. Trimming took 0 bases from V and 7 from J, leaving 6 bases between them. Germline V gene data show CDR1 as SSHAT and CDR2 as FNYEAQ (reference sequence). The CDR3 has 13 residues. Based on the CDR3 plus reference TRBV7-7 and TRBJ2-2, the full variable domain is GAGVSQSPRYKVTKRGQDVTLRCDPISSHATLYWYQQALGQGPEFLTYFNYEAQPDKSGLPSDRFSAERPEGSISTLTIQRTEQRDSAMYRCASSLAEDGELFFGEGSRLTVL.

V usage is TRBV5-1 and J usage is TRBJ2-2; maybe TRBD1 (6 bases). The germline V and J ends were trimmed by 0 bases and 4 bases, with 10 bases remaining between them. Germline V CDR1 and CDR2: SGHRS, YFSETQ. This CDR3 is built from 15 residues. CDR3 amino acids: CASSLASGVTGELFF. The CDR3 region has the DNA TGCGCCAGCAGCTTGGCCTCAGGGGTCACCGGGGAGCTGTTTTTT.